This T cell receptor beta chain derives from a study of blood T cells in healthy people across ages. Sample-barcoded 5' priming and a J-beta primer mix drove a second PCR of about 7 to 12 cycles. TCRdb used MiXCR to reprocess the 5' RACE reads, holding one entry per CDR3 protein. The sample has hundreds of thousands of distinct CDR3 sequences, 25% seen once. CDR1 and CDR2 from the germline V gene are DFQATT and SNEGSKA (reference sequence). CDR3 length: 11 residues. Between the trimmed V and J ends, which lost 4 bases and 4 bases, there was a span of 7 bases. These same records also appear under a second study, on T cells of mothers and their children. That paper states: A slight, non-significant increase in overlap was found for related mother-child pairs relative to unrelated pairs.

Sequencing used blood. The rearrangement joins TRBV20-1 to TRBJ2-5; no clear D gene. The source is a boy between 10 and 17 years old in good health. The CDR3 here is CSAKGAETQYF. The CDR3 DNA follows: TGCAGTGCTAAGGGCGCAGAGACCCAGTACTTC.